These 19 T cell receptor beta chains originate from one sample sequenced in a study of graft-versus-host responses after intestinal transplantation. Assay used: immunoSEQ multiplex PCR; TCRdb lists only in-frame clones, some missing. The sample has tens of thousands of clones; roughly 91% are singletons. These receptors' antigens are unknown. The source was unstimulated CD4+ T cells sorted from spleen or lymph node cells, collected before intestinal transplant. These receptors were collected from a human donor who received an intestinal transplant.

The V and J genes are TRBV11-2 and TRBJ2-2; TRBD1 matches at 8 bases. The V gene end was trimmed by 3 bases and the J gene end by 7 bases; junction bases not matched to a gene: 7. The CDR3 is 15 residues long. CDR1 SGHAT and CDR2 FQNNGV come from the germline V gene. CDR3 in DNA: TGTGCCAGCAGCTTTCAGGGGGCAATGGGCGGGGAGCTGTTTTTT. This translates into CASSFQGAMGGELFF. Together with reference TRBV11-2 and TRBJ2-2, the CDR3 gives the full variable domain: EAGVAQSPRYKIIEKRQSVAFWCNPISGHATLYWYQQILGQGPKLLIQFQNNGVVDDSQLPKDRFSAERLKGVDSTLKIQPAKLEDSAVYLCASSFQGAMGGELFFGEGSRLTVL.

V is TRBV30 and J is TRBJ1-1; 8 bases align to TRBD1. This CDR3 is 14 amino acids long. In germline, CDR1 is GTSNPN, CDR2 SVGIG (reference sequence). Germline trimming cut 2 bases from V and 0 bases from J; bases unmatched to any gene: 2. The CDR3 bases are TGTGCCTGGAGTAGGACAGGGATGAACACTGAAGCTTTCTTT. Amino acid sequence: CAWSRTGMNTEAFF.

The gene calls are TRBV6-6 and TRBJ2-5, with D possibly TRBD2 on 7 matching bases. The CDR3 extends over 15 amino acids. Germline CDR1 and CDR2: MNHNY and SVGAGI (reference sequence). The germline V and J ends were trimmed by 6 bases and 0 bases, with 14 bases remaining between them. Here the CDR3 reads CASRSAGAHQETQYF. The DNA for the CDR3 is TGTGCCAGCAGAAGCGCGGGGGCTCACCAAGAGACCCAGTACTTC.

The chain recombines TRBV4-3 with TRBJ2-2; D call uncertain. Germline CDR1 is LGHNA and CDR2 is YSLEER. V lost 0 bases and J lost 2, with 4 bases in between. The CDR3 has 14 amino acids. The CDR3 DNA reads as TGCGCCAGCAGCCAAGATCTAAACACCGGGGAGCTGTTTTTT. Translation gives CASSQDLNTGELFF.

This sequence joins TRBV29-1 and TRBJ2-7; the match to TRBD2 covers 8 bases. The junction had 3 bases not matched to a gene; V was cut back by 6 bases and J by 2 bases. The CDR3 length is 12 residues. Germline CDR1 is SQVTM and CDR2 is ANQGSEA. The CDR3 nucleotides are TGCAGCGTAGGGCGGGGGGCCTACGAGCAGTACTTC. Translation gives CSVGRGAYEQYF.

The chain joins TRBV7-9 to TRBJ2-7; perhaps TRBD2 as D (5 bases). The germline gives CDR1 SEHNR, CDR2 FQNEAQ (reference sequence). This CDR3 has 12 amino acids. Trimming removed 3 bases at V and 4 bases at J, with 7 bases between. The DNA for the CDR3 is TGTGCCAGCAGCTTTACGGGGTACGAGCAGTACTTC. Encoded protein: CASSFTGYEQYF.

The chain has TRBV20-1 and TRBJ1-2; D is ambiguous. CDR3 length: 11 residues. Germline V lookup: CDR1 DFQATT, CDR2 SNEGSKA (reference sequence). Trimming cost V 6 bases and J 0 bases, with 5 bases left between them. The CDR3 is CSAKTNYGYTF. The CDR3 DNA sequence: TGCAGTGCCAAAACTAACTATGGCTACACCTTC.

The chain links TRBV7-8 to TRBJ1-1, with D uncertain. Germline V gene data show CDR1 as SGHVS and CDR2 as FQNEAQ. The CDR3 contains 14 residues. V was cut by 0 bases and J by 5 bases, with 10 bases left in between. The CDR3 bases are TGTGCCAGCAGCTTAGCCAGGATTGGAACTGAAGCTTTCTTT. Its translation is CASSLARIGTEAFF.

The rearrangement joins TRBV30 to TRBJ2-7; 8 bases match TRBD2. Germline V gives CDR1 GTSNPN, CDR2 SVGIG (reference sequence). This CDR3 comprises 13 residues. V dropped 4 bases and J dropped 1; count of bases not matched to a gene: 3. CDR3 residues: CAWTRGGSYEQYF. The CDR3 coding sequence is TGTGCCTGGACCCGGGGGGGGTCCTACGAGCAGTACTTC.

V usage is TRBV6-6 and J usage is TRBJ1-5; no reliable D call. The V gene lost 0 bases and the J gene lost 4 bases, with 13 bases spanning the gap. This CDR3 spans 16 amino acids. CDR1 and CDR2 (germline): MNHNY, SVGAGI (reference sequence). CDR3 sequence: CASSYSTGGGNQPQHF. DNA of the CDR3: TGTGCCAGCAGTTACTCGACGGGAGGAGGAAATCAGCCCCAGCATTTT.

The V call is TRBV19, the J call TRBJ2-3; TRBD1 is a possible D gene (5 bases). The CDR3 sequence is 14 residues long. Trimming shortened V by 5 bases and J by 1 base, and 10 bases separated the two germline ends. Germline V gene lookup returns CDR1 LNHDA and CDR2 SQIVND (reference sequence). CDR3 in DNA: TGTGCCAGTAGTCGGCAGGGTGGCACAGATACGCAGTATTTT. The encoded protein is CASSRQGGTDTQYF.

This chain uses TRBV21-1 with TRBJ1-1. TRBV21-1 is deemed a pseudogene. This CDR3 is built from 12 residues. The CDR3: CASRKPLGGAFF. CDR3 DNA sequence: TGTGCCAGCAGGAAGCCCCTCGGGGGAGCTTTCTTT.

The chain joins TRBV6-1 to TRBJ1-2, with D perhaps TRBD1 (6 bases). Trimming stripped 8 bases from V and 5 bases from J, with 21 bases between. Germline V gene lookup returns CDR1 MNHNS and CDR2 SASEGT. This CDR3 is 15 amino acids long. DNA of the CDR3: TGTGCCAGCTCACAACGAGAGGGGGTAGGGTATGGCTACACCTTC. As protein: CASSQREGVGYGYTF.

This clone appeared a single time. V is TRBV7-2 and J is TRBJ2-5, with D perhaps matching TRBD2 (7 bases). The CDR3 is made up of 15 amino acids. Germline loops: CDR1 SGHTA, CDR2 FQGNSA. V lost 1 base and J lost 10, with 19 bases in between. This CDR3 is CASSLEVRRGRIQYF. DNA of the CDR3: TGTGCCAGCAGCTTAGAGGTCAGGCGGGGGCGCATCCAGTACTTC.

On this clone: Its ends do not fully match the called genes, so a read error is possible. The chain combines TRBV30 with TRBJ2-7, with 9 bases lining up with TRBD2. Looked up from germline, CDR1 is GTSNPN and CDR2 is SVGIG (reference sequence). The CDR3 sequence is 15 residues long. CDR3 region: CAWNTDTGTSKGQYF. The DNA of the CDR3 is TGTGCTTGGAACACCGACACCGGGACTAGCAAAGGGCAGTACTTC.

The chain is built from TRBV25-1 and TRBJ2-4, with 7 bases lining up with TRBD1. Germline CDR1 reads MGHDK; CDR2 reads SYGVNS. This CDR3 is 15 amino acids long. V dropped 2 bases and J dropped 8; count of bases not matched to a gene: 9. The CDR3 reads CASSESQPQGDIQYF. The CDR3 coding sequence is TGTGCCAGCAGTGAAAGTCAGCCCCAGGGGGACATTCAGTACTTC.

The CDR3 loop reads CASSLDRAETQYF. In DNA, the CDR3 is TGCGCCAGCAGCTTGGACAGGGCAGAGACCCAGTACTTC. The V call is TRBV5-1, the J call TRBJ2-5, with TRBD1 as a possible D gene (6 bases). The ends were cut back, 0 bases at V and 4 bases at J, with 7 bases in the middle. Germline CDR1 reads SGHRS; CDR2 reads YFSETQ. The CDR3 length is 13 residues.

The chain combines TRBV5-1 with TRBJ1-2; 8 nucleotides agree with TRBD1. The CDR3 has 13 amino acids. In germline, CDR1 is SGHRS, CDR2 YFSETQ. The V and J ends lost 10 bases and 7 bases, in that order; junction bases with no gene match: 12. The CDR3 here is CAFKPQGVGGYTF. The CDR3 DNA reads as TGCGCCTTCAAGCCACAGGGGGTTGGTGGCTACACCTTC.

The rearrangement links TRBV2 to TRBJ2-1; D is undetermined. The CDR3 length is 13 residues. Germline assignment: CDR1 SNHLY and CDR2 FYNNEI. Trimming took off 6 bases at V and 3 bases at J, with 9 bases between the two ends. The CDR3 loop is CASRPNSYNEQFF. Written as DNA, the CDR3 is TGTGCCAGCAGGCCAAACAGCTACAATGAGCAGTTCTTC.